Following are 26 T cell receptor beta chains from one sample sequenced in a study of T cells in Graves' hyperthyroidism and ophthalmopathy. Authors of the study amplified TCR beta CDR3 regions from RNA transcripts. The HTBI primer set served for first-round RT-PCR of the TCR CDR3. Using its own MiXCR run on the multiplex PCR reads, TCRdb lists one record per CDR3 protein. The repertoire holds fewer than 550,000 distinct CDR3 sequences, with more than 15% as singletons. Sequencing was carried out using blood. The receptors were gathered from a woman between 18 and 30 years old with Graves' hyperthyroidism.

This clonotype was observed at least ten times. The chain combines TRBV18 with TRBJ2-1; maybe TRBD1 (5 bases). V was trimmed by 0 bases and J by 10 bases, leaving 19 bases between them. CDR3 length: 16 residues. Germline V gives CDR1 KGHSH, CDR2 LQKENI. The CDR3 coding sequence is TGTGCCAGCTCACCACCGGGGCTAGACCTTGTAAGCGAGCAGTTCTTC. As protein: CASSPPGLDLVSEQFF.

Ten or more counts support this clonotype. The rearrangement uses TRBV2 and TRBJ1-5, with 7 bases aligning to TRBD1. This CDR3 comprises 16 residues. Trimming removed 4 bases from V and 7 bases from J; junction bases left unmatched: 13. Per the germline V gene, CDR1 is SNHLY and CDR2 is FYNNEI. The CDR3 DNA follows: TGTGCCAGCAGTGCCCACCAGACAGGGCCCTCCCAGCCCCAGCATTTT. Amino acid sequence: CASSAHQTGPSQPQHF.

The table lists this clonotype with a few counts. This chain connects TRBV20-1 to TRBJ1-2, with D perhaps matching TRBD1 (5 bases). V lost 1 base and J 2 bases, leaving 8 bases between the germline ends. This CDR3 spans 13 amino acids. Germline V gives CDR1 DFQATT, CDR2 SNEGSKA (reference sequence). The CDR3 DNA reads as TGCAGTGCTAGAGGGAGGGACAACTATGGCTACACCTTC. This gives the protein CSARGRDNYGYTF.

The genes are TRBV5-1 and TRBJ2-5; TRBD1 or TRBD2 may be the D gene (6 bases each). The CDR3 is 14 amino acids. Germline V lookup: CDR1 SGHRS, CDR2 YFSETQ. Trimming removed 4 bases at V and 5 bases at J, with 15 bases between. The CDR3 coding sequence is TGCGCCAGCAGCCCAAGGGGGGATCTCGAGACCCAGTACTTC. Translation gives CASSPRGDLETQYF.

This clonotype was detected ten times or more. The rearrangement links TRBV7-2 to TRBJ2-3; D is uncertain. V was clipped by 5 bases and J by 1 base, with 10 bases between them. Germline CDR1 and CDR2: SGHTA and FQGNSA. This CDR3 region has 14 residues. CDR3 protein: CASSIIVGTDTQYF. The CDR3 DNA reads TGTGCCAGCAGCATCATCGTCGGCACAGATACGCAGTATTTT.

The sample holds many counts of this clonotype. The chain recombines TRBV6-4 with TRBJ2-5; 11 bases match TRBD1. This CDR3 is built from 15 residues. J gave up 1 base and V 2 bases, and 0 bases lay outside the gene matches. The germline gives CDR1 MRHNA, CDR2 SNTAGT. The CDR3 DNA reads TGTGCCAGCAGTGACGGGACAGGGGGCCAAGAGACCCAGTACTTC. It is translated as CASSDGTGGQETQYF.

The table lists this clonotype with many counts. It is unclear where the CDR3 begins or ends on the DNA, so no DNA is shown, and the CDR3 is as TCRdb lists it. V gene TRBV2 combines with J gene TRBJ1-1. CDR1 and CDR2 from the germline V gene are SNHLY and FYNNEI. The CDR3 has 12 residues if both end residues are counted. The CDR3 reads CASILGYTEAFF.

This chain uses TRBV7-8 with TRBJ2-1; no firm D call. With 5 bases removed from V and 5 bases from J, the gap between germline ends came to 22 bases. The germline V gene has CDR1 SGHVS and CDR2 FQNEAQ. This CDR3 region has 17 residues. CDR3 residues: CASSPGWRSKKDNEQFF. The DNA for the CDR3 is TGTGCCAGCAGCCCCGGGTGGCGGAGTAAAAAAGACAATGAGCAGTTCTTC.

This clonotype was counted many times. The gene calls are TRBV28 and TRBJ2-1, with 9 bases identical to TRBD2. The junction had 9 bases not matched to a gene; V was cut back by 3 bases and J by 9 bases. Germline V CDR1 and CDR2: MDHEN, SYDVKM. The CDR3 has 15 residues. The CDR3 is CASSFPSGRSIEQFF. The CDR3, as DNA: TGTGCCAGCAGTTTCCCGAGCGGGAGGTCTATTGAGCAGTTCTTC.

This sequence joins TRBV19 and TRBJ1-2; D perhaps matches TRBD1 (5 bases). This CDR3 is 14 amino acids long. Looked up from germline, CDR1 is LNHDA and CDR2 is SQIVND (reference sequence). Trimming took off 7 bases at V and 5 bases at J, with 17 bases between the two ends. In DNA form, the CDR3 reads TGTGCCAGTAACGTGGACATCTTCGGTTATGGCTACACCTTC. Protein product: CASNVDIFGYGYTF.

There are many counts of this clonotype. The genes are TRBV7-3 and TRBJ2-7; perhaps TRBD2 as D (5 bases). The germline V gene encodes CDR1 SGHTA and CDR2 FQGTGA. V was clipped by 8 bases and J by 3 bases, with 14 bases between them. The CDR3 spans 13 residues. Written as DNA, the CDR3 is TGTGCCAGCGGGTTAGGTGAGGGCTACGAGCAGTACTTC. Its protein is CASGLGEGYEQYF.

In its sample, this clonotype was seen many times. The chain couples TRBV10-3 to TRBJ2-5, with D possibly being TRBD2 (5 bases). The length of the CDR3 is 11 residues. Trimming stripped 8 bases from V and 5 bases from J, with 9 bases between. Germline-derived CDR1 and CDR2 are ENHRY and SYGVKD. CDR3: CAISEGETQYF. CDR3 coding DNA: TGTGCCATCTCCGAGGGTGAGACCCAGTACTTC.

J is TRBJ2-1 and V is TRBV7-3; TRBD1 is a possible D gene (6 bases). CDR3 length: 14 residues. The V gene's germline CDR1 is SGHTA and CDR2 FQGTGA. Trimming removed 6 bases from V and 8 bases from J, with 17 bases in between. In DNA, the CDR3 is TGTGCCAGCAGGGGAACAGGGAGAACCCATGAGCAGTTCTTC. It yields the protein CASRGTGRTHEQFF.

This clonotype occurred many times. The V gene is TRBV7-3, the J gene TRBJ2-2; D is uncertain. V lost 0 bases and J 7 bases, leaving 9 bases between the germline ends. CDR1 is SGHTA, CDR2 FQGTGA, per germline. The length of the CDR3 is 14 residues. The CDR3 bases are TGTGCCAGCAGCTTAACTACATGGGGCGGGGAGCTGTTTTTT. This sequence encodes CASSLTTWGGELFF.

The table lists this clonotype with many counts. The chain links TRBV24-1 to TRBJ1-1; a possible D gene is TRBD1 (6 bases). The CDR3 covers 13 residues. Germline V lookup: CDR1 KGHDR, CDR2 SFDVKD. Trimming cost V 7 bases and J 2 bases, with 10 bases left between them. The CDR3 DNA is TGTGCCACCAGGACAGGCCTTAACACTGAAGCTTTCTTT. Its protein is CATRTGLNTEAFF.

This clonotype was found many times. DNA of the CDR3: TGTGCCAGCACCTTAGCGGGAGGGCCAACCGGGGAGCTGTTTTTT. As protein: CASTLAGGPTGELFF. The chain is built from TRBV12-3 or TRBV12-4 and TRBJ2-2, with 11 bases lining up with TRBD2. The CDR3 covers 15 residues. Trimming cost V 7 bases and J 5 bases; bases outside gene matches: 6.

This clonotype has just a few counts. The chain combines TRBV7-2 with TRBJ1-5; TRBD1 aligns across 9 bases. CDR1 and CDR2 from the germline V gene are SGHTA and FQGNSA. With 3 bases clipped from V and 11 bases from J, the junction kept 8 bases outside the gene matches. This CDR3 region has 14 residues. The DNA of the CDR3 is TGTGCCAGCAGCTTGGGACAGGGACCCAGGGCCCAGCATTTT. This codes for CASSLGQGPRAQHF.

The J gene is TRBJ1-2, the V gene TRBV5-1; D not resolved. The V gene lost 0 bases and the J gene lost 6 bases, with 12 bases spanning the gap. Germline V CDR1 and CDR2: SGHRS, YFSETQ. This CDR3 has 14 amino acids. The CDR3 DNA is TGCGCCAGCAGCTTGGCATCCGGGTATGATGGCTACACCTTC. Its translation is CASSLASGYDGYTF. The variable domain in full, with the rest retrieved from reference TRBV5-1 and TRBJ1-2, is KAGVTQTPRYLIKTRGQQVTLSCSPISGHRSVSWYQQTPGQGLQFLFEYFSETQRNKGNFPGRFSGRQFSNSRSEMNVSTLELGDSALYLCASSLASGYDGYTFGSGTRLTVV.

This clonotype was counted between two and nine times. The chain joins TRBV7-9 to TRBJ1-6; D uncertain. The V and J ends lost 5 bases and 11 bases respectively, with 10 bases between them. In germline, CDR1 is SEHNR, CDR2 FQNEAQ (reference sequence). CDR3 length equals 12 residues. In DNA, the CDR3 is TGTGCCAGCAGCGAGCGGAGGACACCCCTCCACTTT. Translation: CASSERRTPLHF. The full variable domain, with the rest looked up from reference TRBV7-9 and TRBJ1-6, is DTGVSQNPRHKITKRGQNVTFRCDPISEHNRLYWYRQTLGQGPEFLTYFQNEAQLEKSRLLSDRFSAERPKGSFSTLEIQRTEQGDSAMYLCASSERRTPLHFGNGTRLTVT.

The chain is built from TRBV9 and TRBJ2-2; 7 positions match TRBD2. The junction had 10 bases not matched to a gene; V was cut back by 4 bases and J by 7 bases. Germline values: CDR1 SGDLS, CDR2 YYNGEE. The CDR3 length is 15 residues. The CDR3: CASSPRTRLDGELFF. The CDR3 bases are TGTGCCAGCAGCCCCAGGACTAGGTTAGACGGGGAGCTGTTTTTT.

This clonotype was found many times. The chain joins TRBV28 to TRBJ2-3; 10 positions agree with TRBD2. In germline, CDR1 is MDHEN, CDR2 SYDVKM. The trim removed 4 bases at V and 3 bases at J, leaving 4 bases unmatched. The CDR3 loop spans 15 amino acids. CDR3: CASSSPSGSTDTQYF. The CDR3 DNA reads as TGTGCCAGCAGTTCCCCTAGCGGGAGTACAGATACGCAGTATTTT.

This clonotype was counted ten times or more. The rearrangement uses TRBV20-1 and TRBJ1-2; no reliable D call. The germline V gene has CDR1 DFQATT and CDR2 SNEGSKA (reference sequence). The CDR3 sequence is 14 residues long. V shed 3 bases and J shed 0 bases, with 11 bases lying between them. The CDR3 spells CSARRAVTNYGYTF. The DNA for the CDR3 is TGCAGTGCTAGGCGGGCAGTTACTAACTATGGCTACACCTTC.

This chain links TRBV20-1 with TRBJ2-4; a possible D gene is TRBD2 (7 bases). V was trimmed by 6 bases and J by 7 bases, leaving 19 bases between them. Germline-derived CDR1 and CDR2 are DFQATT and SNEGSKA (reference sequence). The CDR3 has 14 residues. In nucleotides, the CDR3 is TGCAGTGCCCCCTGGGGGGGCTTGGGGAACATTCAGTACTTC. It specifies CSAPWGGLGNIQYF.

This clonotype was counted ten times or more. The chain is built from TRBV5-6 and TRBJ1-1; D is uncertain. The V end lost 1 base, the J end lost 3 bases, and 13 bases lay between the germline ends. The CDR3 contains 15 residues. CDR1 is SGHDT and CDR2 is YYEEEE in the germline V gene. CDR3 sequence (DNA): TGTGCCAGCAGCTTGTTGTTTGGTAGTGACACTGAAGCTTTCTTT. Translation: CASSLLFGSDTEAFF. Together with reference TRBV5-6 and TRBJ1-1, the CDR3 gives the full variable domain: DAGVTQSPTHLIKTRGQQVTLRCSPKSGHDTVSWYQQALGQGPQFIFQYYEEEERQRGNFPDRFSGHQFPNYSSELNVNALLLGDSALYLCASSLLFGSDTEAFFGQGTRLTVV.

This clonotype was recorded many times. This chain uses TRBV2 with TRBJ2-7; 12 bases agree with TRBD2. Germline assignment: CDR1 SNHLY and CDR2 FYNNEI. CDR3 size: 15 residues. Trimming took 6 bases from V and 1 from J; bases not matched to a gene: 4. The CDR3 protein is CASSRLAGVSYEQYF. The DNA of the CDR3 is TGTGCCAGCAGCAGACTAGCGGGAGTGTCCTACGAGCAGTACTTC.

In this sample, this clonotype turned up many times. J is TRBJ1-1 and V is TRBV6-9; D call uncertain. Germline CDR1 reads MNHGY; CDR2 reads SVAAGI. V gave up 4 bases and J gave up 1 base, with 22 bases separating them. The CDR3 is 18 amino acids. The CDR3 loop is CASSSRRQSKVGNTEAFF. The CDR3 DNA reads as TGTGCCAGCAGTTCACGTAGACAATCTAAAGTTGGGAACACTGAAGCTTTCTTT.